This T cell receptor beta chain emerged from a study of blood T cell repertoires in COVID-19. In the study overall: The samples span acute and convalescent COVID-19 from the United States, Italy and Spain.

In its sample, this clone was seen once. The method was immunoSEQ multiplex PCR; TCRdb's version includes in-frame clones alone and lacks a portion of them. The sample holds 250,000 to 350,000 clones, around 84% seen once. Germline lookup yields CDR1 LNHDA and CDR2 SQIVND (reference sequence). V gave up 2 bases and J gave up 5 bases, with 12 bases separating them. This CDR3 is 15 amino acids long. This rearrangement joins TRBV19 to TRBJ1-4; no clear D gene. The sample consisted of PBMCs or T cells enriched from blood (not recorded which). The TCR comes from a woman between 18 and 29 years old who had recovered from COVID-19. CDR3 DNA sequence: TGTGCCAGTAGTATACTACAAGGAGGAAATGAAAAACTGTTTTTT. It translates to CASSILQGGNEKLFF.